Listed below are T cell receptor beta chains from one sample, sequenced in a study of blood T cell repertoires in COVID-19. Sequencing used immunoSEQ multiplex PCR; TCRdb keeps in-frame clones, though not all of them. The top ten hold less than 20% of the sample, which has 40,000 to 50,000 clones, 70% to 90% seen once. Specimen: peripheral blood. Receptor source: a human donor in a cohort sampled during active COVID-19. The donor label of this sample is uncertain. The CDR3 runs from the conserved cysteine through the conserved F or W. D genes are given only for firm matches.

cdr3_aa | d_call | j_call | v_call
CASSITQGAQSGYTF | TRBD1 | TRBJ1-2 | TRBV19
CASSQGLSGGQETQYF | TRBD2 | TRBJ2-5 | TRBV4-3
CASSQSQTLGYTF | . | TRBJ1-2 | TRBV4-2
CASSLSGSSNYGYTF | . | TRBJ1-2 | TRBV5-1
CASSNSGGRGDTQYF | TRBD2 | TRBJ2-3 | TRBV19
CASSSNQGSKALHF | . | TRBJ1-6 | TRBV27
CASSLAGNGPYEQYF | . | TRBJ2-7 | TRBV5-1
CASSFRDRAYNEQFF | TRBD1 | TRBJ2-1 | TRBV5-4
CASSQDGATYYNEQFF | . | TRBJ2-1 | TRBV14
CASSLERTGPRKETQYF | TRBD1 | TRBJ2-5 | TRBV7-9
CAWSKIVVPYGYTF | . | TRBJ1-2 | TRBV30
CASSPKGEVGWRTEAFF | . | TRBJ1-1 | TRBV27
CAITRKGTGGTDTQYF | TRBD1 | TRBJ2-3 | TRBV10-3
CASSPRTGTPQETQYF | TRBD1 | TRBJ2-5 | TRBV9
CASSHDRGDQPQHF | TRBD1 | TRBJ1-5 | TRBV4-3
CASIRTGEGSGANVLTF | TRBD1 | TRBJ2-6 | TRBV19
CASSYVQEDNEQFF | . | TRBJ2-1 | TRBV6-5
CASSFSGDPSYTF | . | TRBJ1-2 | TRBV28
CASSPGGGFYNEQFF | TRBD2 | TRBJ2-1 | TRBV18
CAIPPLAGGPNEQFF | TRBD2 | TRBJ2-1 | TRBV2
CSVSQGAGGELFF | TRBD1 | TRBJ2-2 | TRBV29-1
CSVGGQGSGETQYF | TRBD1 | TRBJ2-5 | TRBV29-1
CASKEGIGNTIYF | . | TRBJ1-3 | TRBV6-5
CASRDRLINYGYTF | TRBD1 | TRBJ1-2 | TRBV2
CASSTPGISYGYTF | . | TRBJ1-2 | TRBV19
CASSPERRGEQFF | . | TRBJ2-1 | TRBV5-1
CASSPTGVNIQYF | TRBD1 | TRBJ2-4 | TRBV5-1
CASSPPGVYEQYF | . | TRBJ2-7 | TRBV18
CARSPRGLDSPNYGYTF | . | TRBJ1-2 | TRBV5-3
CASSSSETVYSPLHF | . | TRBJ1-6 | TRBV27
CASSRDSALNTEAFF | . | TRBJ1-1 | TRBV18
CASSWGGGSTYEQYF | . | TRBJ2-7 | TRBV4-3
CASKHLSGGANYGYTF | . | TRBJ1-2 | TRBV3-1/TRBV3-2
CATSDSPQRVVRETQYF | . | TRBJ2-5 | TRBV24-1
CASSLNRMNTEAFF | . | TRBJ1-1 | TRBV7-2
CASSLTDPNEKLFF | . | TRBJ1-4 | TRBV5-1
CASSINRGRGNREKLFF | TRBD1 | TRBJ1-4 | TRBV19
CASSDRWGYTF | . | TRBJ1-2 | TRBV6-1
CASSTGERQGWGF | TRBD1 | TRBJ1-1 | TRBV7-8
CASSRTGRYNEQFF | TRBD1 | TRBJ2-1 | TRBV2
CAWSIGGQDEKLFF | . | TRBJ1-4 | TRBV30
CASISGHSYEQYF | . | TRBJ2-7 | TRBV27
CASSLNQGGSPLHF | . | TRBJ1-6 | TRBV7-9
CATSDPSWRGNEQFF | . | TRBJ2-1 | TRBV24-1
CASSLVNRAAEQYF | . | TRBJ2-7 | TRBV7-9
CASSFPPANYGYTF | . | TRBJ1-2 | TRBV5-4
CASSTGQAQDEQYF | TRBD1 | TRBJ2-7 | TRBV6-5
CASSQAGAGETQYF | . | TRBJ2-5 | TRBV4-1
CASSFSAAGGYTF | . | TRBJ1-2 | TRBV12-3/TRBV12-4